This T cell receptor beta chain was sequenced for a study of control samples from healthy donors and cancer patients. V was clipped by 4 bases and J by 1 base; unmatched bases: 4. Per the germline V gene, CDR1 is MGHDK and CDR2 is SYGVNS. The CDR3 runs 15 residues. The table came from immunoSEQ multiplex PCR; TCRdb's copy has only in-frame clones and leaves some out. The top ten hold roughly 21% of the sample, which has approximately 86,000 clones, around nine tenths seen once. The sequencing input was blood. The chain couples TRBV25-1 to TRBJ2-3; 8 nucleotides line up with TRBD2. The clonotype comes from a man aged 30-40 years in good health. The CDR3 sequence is CASSGSGGGTDTQYF. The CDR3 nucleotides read TGTGCCAGCAGTGGGAGCGGGGGTGGCACAGATACGCAGTATTTT.